Shown below are 7 T cell receptor beta chains from a single sample sequenced in a study of T cells in Graves' hyperthyroidism and ophthalmopathy (dated by TCRdb to the late 2010s). The library was prepared using multiplex PCR. The sample was run on an Illumina HiSeq 2000. Amplification of TCR beta CDR3 regions was carried out from RNA transcripts. The TCR CDR3 was subjected to a first round of RT-PCR using the HTBI primer set and the Qiagen OneStep RT-PCR kit. Starting from the raw public reads, TCRdb applied fastp trimming at Q25, assembled clones with MiXCR and retained in-frame beta chains. Every distinct CDR3 protein forms one entry, paired with its most common genes and DNA. Recorded for this sample are hundreds of thousands of distinct CDR3 sequences; 15% to 20% of them occurred a single time. Clones ranked in the top ten supply 3.8% of the sample. The sequenced sample was blood. These receptors were collected from a woman in her thirties with Graves' hyperthyroidism.

The chain joins TRBV19 to TRBJ2-7, with D possibly being TRBD1 or TRBD2 (5 bases each). The CDR3 covers 15 residues. Looked up from germline, CDR1 is LNHDA and CDR2 is SQIVND (reference sequence). V lost 1 base and J 2 bases, leaving 12 bases between the germline ends. The CDR3 coding sequence is TGTGCCAGTAGTATAGTACGGGACCTAACCTACGAGCAGTACTTC. Residues: CASSIVRDLTYEQYF.

This clonotype was counted many times. The chain recombines TRBV28 with TRBJ1-2; D ambiguous. This CDR3 is built from 12 residues. Germline loops: CDR1 MDHEN, CDR2 SYDVKM. Trimming left V 6 bases short and J 8 bases short, with 13 bases between. The DNA for the CDR3 is TGTGCCAGCAGCCTCCCACGAGGGGGCTACACCTTC. This translates into CASSLPRGGYTF.

At least ten counts were recorded for this clonotype. This chain uses TRBV2 with TRBJ1-2; D is ambiguous. V was trimmed by 1 base and J by 0 bases, leaving 9 bases between them. The CDR3 is 15 residues long. From germline, CDR1 is SNHLY and CDR2 FYNNEI. CDR3 sequence (DNA): TGTGCCAGCAGTGAAGATGGCAGCCCTAACTATGGCTACACCTTC. Encoded protein: CASSEDGSPNYGYTF. The variable domain in full, with the rest retrieved from reference TRBV2 and TRBJ1-2, is EPEVTQTPSHQVTQMGQEVILRCVPISNHLYFYWYRQILGQKVEFLVSFYNNEISEKSEIFDDQFSVERPDGSNFTLKIRSTKLEDSAMYFCASSEDGSPNYGYTFGSGTRLTVV.

J is TRBJ1-5 and V is TRBV14, with D maybe TRBD1 (6 bases). The CDR3 spans 15 residues. Deletions cut 3 bases from V and 4 bases from J, with 13 bases between. Germline V lookup: CDR1 SGHDN, CDR2 FVKESK. This CDR3 reads CASSHGGGGNQPQHF. CDR3 nucleotides: TGTGCCAGCAGCCACGGAGGGGGGGGAAATCAGCCCCAGCATTTT.

A few counts support this clonotype. V gene TRBV18 combines with J gene TRBJ1-4; 9 bases are a match to TRBD1. J lost 7 bases, V lost 6 bases, and 3 bases had no gene match. The CDR3 length is 13 residues. Germline V gene lookup returns CDR1 KGHSH and CDR2 LQKENI. Here the CDR3 reads CASSGTGFEKLFF. The CDR3 nucleotides are TGTGCCAGCTCCGGGACAGGGTTTGAAAAACTGTTTTTT.

With regard to this clonotype: A much larger clone differs from this one at a single base, so this may be a read error. The CDR3 protein is CASSPDGGLGEQYF. CDR3 nucleotide sequence: TGTGCCAGCAGCCCCGACGGGGGATTGGGCGAGCAGTACTTC. The chain recombines TRBV11-2 with TRBJ2-7; a weak D match, TRBD2 (6 bases). The length of the CDR3 is 14 residues. The V and J ends lost 5 bases and 6 bases respectively, with 17 bases between them. Germline V gene data show CDR1 as SGHAT and CDR2 as FQNNGV. The full variable domain, with the rest looked up from reference TRBV11-2 and TRBJ2-7, is EAGVAQSPRYKIIEKRQSVAFWCNPISGHATLYWYQQILGQGPKLLIQFQNNGVVDDSQLPKDRFSAERLKGVDSTLKIQPAKLEDSAVYLCASSPDGGLGEQYFGPGTRLTVT.

The chain couples TRBV7-3 to TRBJ2-1, with D possibly matching TRBD2 (6 bases). Per the germline V gene, CDR1 is SGHTA and CDR2 is FQGTGA. The germline V and J ends were trimmed by 3 bases and 7 bases, with 19 bases remaining between them. The CDR3 is made up of 16 amino acids. This CDR3 reads CASSLSGSRAANEQFF. CDR3 coding DNA: TGTGCCAGCAGCTTGTCCGGGAGTCGAGCAGCTAATGAGCAGTTCTTC.